This TCR beta chain came from a study of breast tumors, draining lymph nodes, adjacent tissues. Overall study findings and caveats: Tumors had less TCR diversity than lymph nodes, more than nontumor tissue. Findings are consistent with lymph node origin and intratumoral expansion of most tumor T cells. Tumor T cell lymph node origin was a supported hypothesis, not proven.

As to this clonotype: What it binds is not known.

Breast cancer patients provided tissue from their axillary draining lymph nodes. From the multiplex PCR reads, TCRdb called clonotypes with MiXCR, one entry per CDR3 protein. Counted here are around 140,000 distinct CDR3 sequences, around a third occurring once; the ten biggest clones make up approximately 2.2%. The CDR3 has 19 residues. The germline V gene encodes CDR1 LNHNV and CDR2 YYDKDF (reference sequence). V lost 5 bases and J 4 bases, leaving 27 bases between the germline ends. The chain carries TRBV15 and TRBJ1-3, with a possible D match to TRBD1 (5 bases). The origin of this receptor is a female donor with breast cancer. Some clones in this sample may be carry-over from other donors' samples. The sequenced material came from axillary lymph node tissue. CDR3 in amino acids: CATSATVNPTSGGGNTIYF. As DNA, the CDR3 is TGTGCCACCAGCGCTACCGTAAACCCGACTAGCGGGGGAGGAAACACCATATATTTT.